The 32 T cell receptor beta chains below were found in one sample sequenced in a study of CD8 T cells in Susac syndrome. With random hexamers, 0.5 to 1 ug RNA was reverse transcribed. MiXCR, applied by TCRdb to the immunoSEQ multiplex PCR reads, yields one record per CDR3 protein. The table records nearly 70,000 distinct CDR3 sequences, approximately 95% of them present only once. The sequenced sample consisted of CD8+ T cells from PBMCs. All receptors derive from a human donor in good health.

The rearrangement uses TRBV27 and TRBJ2-6; no definite D call. V shed 3 bases and J shed 1 base, with 7 bases lying between them. There are 15 residues in the CDR3. The germline V gene has CDR1 MNHEY and CDR2 SMNVEV (reference sequence). The CDR3 region has the DNA TGTGCCAGCAGTTTTCTTAGATCTGGGGCCAACGTCCTGACTTTC. Its protein is CASSFLRSGANVLTF.

This chain joins TRBV5-5 and TRBJ2-1, with TRBD2 matching 7 bases. The V gene end was trimmed by 1 base and the J gene end by 2 bases; junction bases not matched to a gene: 3. Germline CDR1 SGHKS, CDR2 YYEKEE (reference sequence). CDR3 length: 15 amino acids. The CDR3 DNA reads TGTGCCAGCAGCTTGCGACTAGCCCCCTACAATGAGCAGTTCTTC. This translates into CASSLRLAPYNEQFF.

The chain recombines TRBV28 with TRBJ2-5, with a tentative D call TRBD1 (6 bases). This CDR3 region has 15 residues. Between the trimmed V and J ends, which lost 6 bases and 4 bases, there was a span of 18 bases. Looked up from germline, CDR1 is MDHEN and CDR2 is SYDVKM. The CDR3 is CASRSSGSGVETQYF. The DNA of the CDR3 is TGTGCCAGCAGATCCTCGGGATCAGGGGTAGAGACCCAGTACTTC.

The rearrangement uses TRBV6-2 or TRBV6-3 and TRBJ1-1; TRBD1 aligns across 11 bases. V shed 9 bases and J 4 bases; nucleotides not matched to a gene: 4. Germline CDR1 reads MNHEY; CDR2 reads SVGEGT. The length of the CDR3 is 13 residues. The CDR3 DNA follows: TGTGCCAGTGGACAGGGGGCTCGCACTGAAGCTTTCTTT. This translates into CASGQGARTEAFF.

This clonotype appeared a single time. The V call is TRBV6-2 or TRBV6-3, the J call TRBJ2-1; TRBD1 agrees at 8 bases. V gave up 4 bases and J gave up 10 bases; unmatched junction bases: 9. Looked up from germline, CDR1 is MNHEY and CDR2 is SVGEGT. This CDR3 is 14 amino acids long. CDR3 coding DNA: TGTGCCAGCAGTTTATATCAGGGGGCTTACGAGCAGTTCTTC. It yields the protein CASSLYQGAYEQFF.

The J gene is TRBJ2-1, the V gene TRBV5-6; D possibly corresponds to TRBD1 (6 bases). The germline V gene has CDR1 SGHDT and CDR2 YYEEEE. The CDR3 is made up of 15 amino acids. V lost 4 bases, J lost 5 bases, and 16 bases lay in between. CDR3 loop: CASSGWTVIDNEQFF. The CDR3 bases are TGTGCCAGCAGCGGGTGGACAGTGATTGACAATGAGCAGTTCTTC. Full variable domain (rest looked up from reference TRBV5-6 and TRBJ2-1): DAGVTQSPTHLIKTRGQQVTLRCSPKSGHDTVSWYQQALGQGPQFIFQYYEEEERQRGNFPDRFSGHQFPNYSSELNVNALLLGDSALYLCASSGWTVIDNEQFFGPGTRLTVL.

The CDR3: CANSSPPGEGRSYGYTF. CDR3 DNA: TGTGCCAACTCAAGCCCCCCAGGGGAAGGGAGAAGTTATGGCTACACCTTC. J is TRBJ1-2 and V is TRBV12-3 or TRBV12-4; weak D call: TRBD1 (6 bases). V lost 10 bases and J lost 5, with 29 bases in between. The CDR3 length is 17 residues.

The table lists this clonotype with a count of one. CDR3 sequence (DNA): TGTGCCAGCAGTGAAGTTTCGGGCGGGAGCTCCTACAATGAGCAGTTCTTC. Its protein product is CASSEVSGGSSYNEQFF. The chain carries TRBV25-1 and TRBJ2-1, with TRBD2 identical over 7 bases. CDR1 and CDR2 (germline): MGHDK, SYGVNS. With V trimmed by 2 bases and J by 0 bases, 7 bases remained unmatched. The CDR3 length is 17 residues.

The V and J genes are TRBV29-1 and TRBJ2-7, with D possibly being TRBD2 (5 bases). The CDR3 is 13 amino acids. CDR1 and CDR2 (germline): SQVTM, ANQGSEA. With 8 bases removed from V and 2 bases from J, the gap between germline ends came to 16 bases. The DNA for the CDR3 is TGCAGCATCCTACCGGGGTTAACCTACGAGCAGTACGTC. It specifies CSILPGLTYEQYV.

The chain combines TRBV29-1 with TRBJ2-1; the D is unclear. CDR1 is SQVTM, CDR2 ANQGSEA, per germline. Trimming left V 4 bases short and J 3 bases short, with 10 bases between. The CDR3 spans 13 residues. This CDR3 reads CSVVRMDYNEQFF. In DNA form, the CDR3 reads TGCAGCGTTGTGAGGATGGACTACAATGAGCAGTTCTTC.

This chain uses TRBV27 with TRBJ2-5, with 9 bases that match TRBD2. The germline V gene encodes CDR1 MNHEY and CDR2 SMNVEV (reference sequence). The ends lost 9 bases at V and 2 bases at J; junction bases unmatched: 4. CDR3 size: 13 residues. The DNA for the CDR3 is TGTGCCAGTAGACTAGCGGTTCAAGAGACCCAGTACTTC. The encoded protein is CASRLAVQETQYF.

This chain joins TRBV29-1 and TRBJ2-2; either TRBD1 or TRBD2 may supply D (5 bases each). Germline values: CDR1 SQVTM, CDR2 ANQGSEA. The CDR3 has 12 amino acids. Trimming cost V 7 bases and J 8 bases, with 14 bases left between them. The CDR3 DNA is TGCAGCGGAACGGGACCCAGAGGGGAGCTGTTTTTT. Its translation: CSGTGPRGELFF.

This clonotype is a singleton in its sample. The rearrangement uses TRBV29-1 and TRBJ2-7, with 10 bases fitting TRBD2. The germline CDR1 and CDR2 sequences are SQVTM and ANQGSEA. The junction had 3 bases not matched to a gene; V was cut back by 2 bases and J by 2 bases. The CDR3 is 14 residues long. CDR3 DNA: TGCAGCGTTGAAATACTAGCGGGGACCTACGAGCAGTACTTC. Translation: CSVEILAGTYEQYF.

The chain has TRBV14 and TRBJ2-7; TRBD2 agrees at 10 bases. The length of the CDR3 is 15 residues. The junction had 12 bases not matched to a gene; V was cut back by 3 bases and J by 10 bases. Germline V CDR1 and CDR2: SGHDN, FVKESK. The CDR3 region is CASSQTEAGGRSQYF. Here the CDR3 DNA reads TGTGCCAGCAGCCAGACTGAAGCGGGGGGGCGGAGTCAGTACTTC.

CDR3 DNA sequence: TGTGCCAGTAGTCCGCGACAGGGGGCCGGTGAAGCTTTCTTT. It specifies CASSPRQGAGEAFF. The genes are TRBV19 and TRBJ1-1, with TRBD1 identical over 10 bases. Trimming took 5 bases from V and 7 from J; bases not matched to a gene: 7. Germline V gene sequence: CDR1 LNHDA, CDR2 SQIVND (reference sequence). The CDR3 loop spans 14 amino acids.

The V and J genes are TRBV2 and TRBJ1-5; tentatively, D is TRBD1 (5 bases). The ends were cut back, 8 bases at V and 0 bases at J, with 20 bases in the middle. Per germline, CDR1 SNHLY and CDR2 FYNNEI. The CDR3 contains 17 residues. The CDR3 loop is CASSPPGPNVSNQPQHF. In nucleotides, the CDR3 is TGTGCCAGCTCCCCTCCGGGACCCAATGTTAGCAATCAGCCCCAGCATTTT. The entire variable domain, with the rest obtained from reference TRBV2 and TRBJ1-5, is as follows: EPEVTQTPSHQVTQMGQEVILRCVPISNHLYFYWYRQILGQKVEFLVSFYNNEISEKSEIFDDQFSVERPDGSNFTLKIRSTKLEDSAMYFCASSPPGPNVSNQPQHFGDGTRLSIL.

The V call is TRBV4-1, the J call TRBJ1-1, with D perhaps matching TRBD1 (6 bases). The germline V gene encodes CDR1 MGHRA and CDR2 YSYEKL. CDR3 length: 16 amino acids. V lost 4 bases and J 4 bases, leaving 19 bases between the germline ends. For the CDR3, the DNA is TGCGCCAGCAGCCCCCACCCAGGGGACACGGTCACTGAAGCTTTCTTT. Protein product: CASSPHPGDTVTEAFF.

V gene TRBV12-3 or TRBV12-4 combines with J gene TRBJ1-1, with 7 bases that match TRBD1. CDR3 length equals 13 residues. Unmatched junction bases numbered 7, after V lost 8 bases and J lost 4 bases. CDR3 residues: CASVVAGGTEAFF. The DNA of the CDR3 is TGTGCCAGCGTAGTAGCAGGGGGCACTGAAGCTTTCTTT.

This clonotype was picked up a small number of times. The chain combines TRBV7-2 with TRBJ2-7, with D perhaps matching TRBD1 or TRBD2 (5 bases each). Germline V gene data show CDR1 as SGHTA and CDR2 as FQGNSA. V lost 5 bases, J lost 1 base, and 15 bases lay in between. This CDR3 comprises 15 residues. CDR3 in DNA: TGTGCCAGCAGCGCCGGGACCCAGGCGTCCTACGAGCAGTACTTC. Protein product: CASSAGTQASYEQYF.

The chain carries TRBV2 and TRBJ2-7; 9 positions match TRBD1. Germline CDR1 and CDR2: SNHLY and FYNNEI. J was trimmed by 4 bases and V by 9 bases; bases with no gene match: 7. CDR3 length equals 13 residues. CDR3 amino acids: CARSTGGGYEQYF. As DNA, the CDR3 is TGTGCCAGGTCGACAGGGGGAGGATACGAGCAGTACTTC.

The chain recombines TRBV3-1 with TRBJ1-1; D unclear. V gave up 0 bases and J gave up 3 bases, with 14 bases separating them. The CDR3 consists of 16 residues. CDR1 LGHDT and CDR2 YNNKEL come from the germline V gene (reference sequence). This CDR3 reads CASSQERPTFHTEAFF. The CDR3, as DNA: TGTGCCAGCAGCCAAGAAAGACCCACCTTCCACACTGAAGCTTTCTTT.

This chain connects TRBV30 to TRBJ1-1; unclear D gene. Germline V gives CDR1 GTSNPN, CDR2 SVGIG (reference sequence). The CDR3 sequence is 14 residues long. Trimming left V 3 bases short and J 0 bases short, with 11 bases between. Here the CDR3 reads CAWSAGVVNTEAFF. CDR3 DNA: TGTGCCTGGAGCGCCGGCGTGGTGAACACTGAAGCTTTCTTT.

The chain couples TRBV27 to TRBJ2-5; no definite D call. V was clipped by 6 bases and J by 5 bases, with 16 bases between them. The CDR3 totals 14 residues. Germline values: CDR1 MNHEY, CDR2 SMNVEV (reference sequence). The CDR3 sequence is CASSPSPMEETQYF. DNA of the CDR3: TGTGCCAGCAGCCCTTCCCCGATGGAGGAGACCCAGTACTTC.

Only one count was recorded for this clonotype. The genes are TRBV7-9 and TRBJ1-2; weak D call: TRBD1 (6 bases). CDR1 is SEHNR and CDR2 is FQNEAQ in the germline V gene (reference sequence). CDR3 length: 15 amino acids. V was pared by 5 bases and J by 2 bases, with 15 bases between. In DNA, the CDR3 is TGTGCCAGCAGCCAAACACGACAGGCGAACTATGGCTACACCTTC. Its protein is CASSQTRQANYGYTF.

This chain links TRBV5-6 with TRBJ1-4; a possible D gene is TRBD1 (6 bases). This CDR3 spans 14 amino acids. Looked up from germline, CDR1 is SGHDT and CDR2 is YYEEEE. Trimming left V 4 bases short and J 8 bases short, with 15 bases between. CDR3 DNA sequence: TGTGCCAGCAGCGCCGGACAGCTAAAGGAAAAACTGTTTTTT. Translating gives CASSAGQLKEKLFF.

The chain employs TRBV5-1 and TRBJ1-2; maybe TRBD1 (5 bases). This CDR3 has 15 amino acids. The V and J ends lost 5 bases and 0 bases respectively, with 14 bases between them. CDR1 is SGHRS, CDR2 YFSETQ, per germline. This CDR3 reads CASSEAGLSNYGYTF. CDR3 nucleotide sequence: TGCGCCAGCAGTGAAGCGGGACTGTCTAACTATGGCTACACCTTC.

V is TRBV9 and J is TRBJ2-2; TRBD2 aligns across 8 bases. The germline CDR1 and CDR2 sequences are SGDLS and YYNGEE. The CDR3 contains 15 residues. V lost 4 bases, J lost 4 bases, and 6 bases stayed unmatched. CDR3 residues: CASSPSGGSTGELFF. The CDR3 DNA reads as TGTGCCAGCAGCCCGAGCGGGGGTTCCACCGGGGAGCTGTTTTTT.

The J gene is TRBJ2-5, the V gene TRBV9, with 7 bases aligning to TRBD2. The germline V gene encodes CDR1 SGDLS and CDR2 YYNGEE. The CDR3 has 15 amino acids. V was clipped by 4 bases and J by 5 bases; unmatched bases: 11. The CDR3 loop reads CASSSGGGSAETQYF. CDR3 bases: TGTGCCAGCAGCTCGGGGGGAGGGTCTGCGGAGACCCAGTACTTC.

V usage is TRBV4-1 and J usage is TRBJ2-7, with a weak D call TRBD1 (6 bases). Trimming removed 4 bases from V and 2 bases from J, with 12 bases in between. Germline V CDR1 and CDR2: MGHRA, YSYEKL. The CDR3 totals 14 residues. This CDR3 reads CASSLNTGTYEQYF. The CDR3 DNA reads as TGCGCCAGCAGCCTAAACACAGGGACCTACGAGCAGTACTTC.

The chain recombines TRBV6-7 with TRBJ1-5; tentatively, D is TRBD1 (6 bases). TRBV6-7 is classed as an ORF, of uncertain function. V shed 0 bases and J shed 5 bases, with 11 bases lying between them. The CDR3 runs 15 residues. CDR3 amino acids: CASSYSRGAHQPQHF. CDR3 nucleotide sequence: TGTGCCAGCAGTTACTCTAGGGGGGCCCATCAGCCCCAGCATTTT.

The J gene is TRBJ2-2, the V gene TRBV3-1; the D gene is possibly TRBD1 (6 bases). Trimming took 4 bases from V and 5 from J, leaving 11 bases between them. This CDR3 region has 14 residues. CDR1 and CDR2 (germline): LGHDT, YNNKEL (reference sequence). The CDR3 protein is CASSPQGLTGELFF. The CDR3, as DNA: TGTGCCAGCAGCCCACAGGGTCTAACCGGGGAGCTGTTTTTT.

The rearrangement uses TRBV6-5 and TRBJ2-2; 7 nucleotides align to TRBD1. CDR3 length: 14 residues. Looked up from germline, CDR1 is MNHEY and CDR2 is SVGAGI. V trimming: 3 bases; J trimming: 6 bases; junction bases outside the gene matches: 4. The CDR3 DNA reads TGTGCCAGCAGTTATACTACAGGGGCCGGGGAGCTGTTTTTT. Translating it yields CASSYTTGAGELFF.